The TCR beta chain described here comes from a study of T cell repertoires in cytomegalovirus infection. In TCRdb, the reads were re-called with MiXCR into one record per CDR3 protein. The sample carries about 340,000 distinct CDR3 sequences, just under 30% recorded once. This clonotype showed up just once. As yet, its antigen is unknown. V lost 5 bases and J lost 4, with 21 bases in between. This CDR3 contains 16 residues. Germline V CDR1 and CDR2: MNHEY, SVGAGI. This rearrangement joins TRBV6-5 to TRBJ2-7; a possible D gene is TRBD1 (5 bases). The sequenced sample was cultured PBMCs, obtained from culture after CMV antigen stimulation. This clonotype was sampled from a human donor in good health (CMV status not recorded). Some clones in this sample may be carry-over from other donors' samples. DNA for the CDR3: TGTGCCAGCAGTGAAAAAGGCAAGGGGCGACTGTACGAGCAGTACTTC. It specifies CASSEKGKGRLYEQYF.